This entry is about one TCR beta chain. This record comes from a study of blood T cell repertoires in COVID-19. CDR1 is SGDLS and CDR2 is YYNGEE in the germline V gene. Trimming removed 7 bases from V and 3 bases from J, with 13 bases in between. This CDR3 is 14 amino acids long. This table comes from immunoSEQ multiplex PCR, and its TCRdb copy is limited to in-frame clones, with some not included. The sample has 140,000 or so clones; roughly 77% are singletons. The gene calls are TRBV9 and TRBJ2-2; D possibly corresponds to TRBD2 (6 bases). This clonotype was sampled from a man aged 55 to 69 with acute or convalescent COVID-19. Sequencing input: peripheral blood. The CDR3 loop reads CASLRGIDTGELFF. In DNA form, the CDR3 reads TGTGCCAGCCTACGCGGGATCGACACCGGGGAGCTGTTTTTT.